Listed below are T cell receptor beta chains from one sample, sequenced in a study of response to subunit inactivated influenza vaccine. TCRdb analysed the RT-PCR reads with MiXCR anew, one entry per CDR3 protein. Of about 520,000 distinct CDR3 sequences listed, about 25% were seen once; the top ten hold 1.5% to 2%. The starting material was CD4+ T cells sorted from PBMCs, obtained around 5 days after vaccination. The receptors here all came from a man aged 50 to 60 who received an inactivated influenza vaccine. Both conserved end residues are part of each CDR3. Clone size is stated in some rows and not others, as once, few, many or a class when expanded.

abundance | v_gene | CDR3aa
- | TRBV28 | CASSPPGALQETQYF
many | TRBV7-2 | CASSAKPNQPQHF
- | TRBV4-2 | CASSQDHLYEQYF
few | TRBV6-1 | CASRMKTGTVTGELFF
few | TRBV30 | CAWSVGSSRTGNTQYF
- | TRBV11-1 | CASSDRSGSSYNEQFF
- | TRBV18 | CASSPWHGSAYNEQFF
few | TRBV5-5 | CASSLHLNSGNTIYF
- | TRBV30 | CAWSVGGSLYEQYF
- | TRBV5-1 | CASSGNAGPGELFF
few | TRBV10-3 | CAIRETGANYGYTF
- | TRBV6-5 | CASSYSRMGYSPLHF
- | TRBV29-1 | CSVADRYEQYF
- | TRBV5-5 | CASSPRQVSNTEAFF
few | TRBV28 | CASSFGGQGTDTQYF
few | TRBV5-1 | CASSLEQGGYGYTF
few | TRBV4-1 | CASSQDKGTLNTEAFF
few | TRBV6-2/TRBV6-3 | CASSFDRGVGYTF
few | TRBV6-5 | CASSYSGGGKPQHF
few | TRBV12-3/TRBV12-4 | CASSPTGGGGNQPQHF
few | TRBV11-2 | CASSLGPASGGLGTQYF
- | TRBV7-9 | CASNQGGQGFGEQFF
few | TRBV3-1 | CASSPPRTGRNEQFF
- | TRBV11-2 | CASSLLRGLAGLSYEQYF
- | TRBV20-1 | CSASPDGYEQYF
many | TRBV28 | CASSFAGGQETQYF
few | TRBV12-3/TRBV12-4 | CASSSDGWTEAFF
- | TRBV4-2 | CASSQDPWGRGNTEAFF
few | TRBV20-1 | CSARSSSGHTDTQYF
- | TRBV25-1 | CASSDVKTQYF